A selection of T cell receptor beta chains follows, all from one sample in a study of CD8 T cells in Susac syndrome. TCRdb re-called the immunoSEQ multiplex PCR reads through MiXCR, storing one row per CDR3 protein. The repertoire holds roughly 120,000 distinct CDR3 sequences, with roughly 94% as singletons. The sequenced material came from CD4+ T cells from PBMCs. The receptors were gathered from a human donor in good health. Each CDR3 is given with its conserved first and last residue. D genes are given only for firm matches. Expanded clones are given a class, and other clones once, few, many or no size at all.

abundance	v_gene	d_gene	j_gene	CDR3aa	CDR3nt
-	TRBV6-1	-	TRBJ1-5	CASSAVTGSNQPQHF	TGTGCCAGCAGTGCGGTAACGGGGAGCAATCAGCCCCAGCATTTT
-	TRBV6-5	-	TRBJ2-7	CASSRRRYYEQYF	TGTGCCAGCAGCCGCCGACGGTACTACGAGCAGTACTTC
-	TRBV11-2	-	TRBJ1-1	CASSLSVGNTEAFF	TGTGCCAGCAGCTTAAGTGTGGGGAACACTGAAGCTTTCTTT
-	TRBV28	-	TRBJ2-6	CASSTLLSRRGANVLTF	TGTGCCAGCAGCACGTTACTAAGCCGGCGTGGGGCCAACGTCCTGACTTTC
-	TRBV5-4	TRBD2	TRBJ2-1	CASSVAGSFDNEQFF	TGTGCCAGCAGCGTAGCGGGATCCTTCGACAATGAGCAGTTCTTC
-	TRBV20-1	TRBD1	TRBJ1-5	CSAMGEGTGLIIRQPQHF	TGCAGTGCCATGGGGGAGGGGACAGGACTTATAATACGGCAGCCCCAGCATTTT
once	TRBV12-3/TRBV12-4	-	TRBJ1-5	CASRLQGSNQPQHF	TGTGCCAGCAGGCTACAGGGAAGCAATCAGCCCCAGCATTTT
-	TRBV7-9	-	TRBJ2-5	CASSLALGTQETQYF	TGTGCCAGCAGCTTAGCGCTCGGTACGCAAGAGACCCAGTACTTC
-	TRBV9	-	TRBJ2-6	CASSGTTRGLVKGANVLTF	TGTGCCAGCAGCGGGACTACCCGGGGGTTGGTAAAAGGGGCCAACGTCCTGACTTTC
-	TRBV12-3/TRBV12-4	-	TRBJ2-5	CASSLQVGETQYF	TGTGCCAGCAGTCTACAGGTGGGGGAGACCCAGTACTTC
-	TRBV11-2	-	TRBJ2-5	CASSLPGSGETQYF	TGTGCCAGCAGCTTACCGGGGAGTGGGGAGACCCAGTACTTC
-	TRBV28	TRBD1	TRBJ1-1	CASSLPRGLAGAFF	TGTGCCAGCAGTTTACCTAGGGGGCTCGCGGGGGCTTTCTTT
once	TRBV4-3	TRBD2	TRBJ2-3	CASSQDRFGLAGSTDTQYF	TGCGCCAGCAGCCAAGATCGCTTCGGGCTAGCGGGAAGCACAGATACGCAGTATTTT
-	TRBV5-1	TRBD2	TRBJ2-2	CASSSSSGRAVLAGELFF	TGCGCCAGCAGCTCGTCTAGCGGGAGGGCCGTACTAGCCGGGGAGCTGTTTTTT
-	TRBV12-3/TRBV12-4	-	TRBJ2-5	CASSWTGSSQETQYF	TGTGCCAGCAGTTGGACCGGGAGTTCCCAGGAGACCCAGTACTTC
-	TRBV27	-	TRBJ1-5	CASSVGLSNQPQHF	TGTGCCAGCAGTGTCGGCCTTAGCAATCAGCCCCAGCATTTT